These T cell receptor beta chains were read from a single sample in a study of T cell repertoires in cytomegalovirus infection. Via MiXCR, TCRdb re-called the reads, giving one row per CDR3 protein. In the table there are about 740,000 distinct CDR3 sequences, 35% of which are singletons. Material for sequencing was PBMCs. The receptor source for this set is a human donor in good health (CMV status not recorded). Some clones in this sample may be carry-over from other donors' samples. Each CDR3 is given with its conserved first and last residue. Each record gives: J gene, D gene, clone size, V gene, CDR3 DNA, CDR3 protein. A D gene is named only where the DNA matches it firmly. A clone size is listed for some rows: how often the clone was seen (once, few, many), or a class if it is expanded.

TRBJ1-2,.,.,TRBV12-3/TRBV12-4,TGTGCCAGCAGTTTAAGTGGGCCAGGCGCTAACTATGGCTACACCTTC,CASSLSGPGANYGYTF
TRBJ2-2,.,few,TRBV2,TGTGCCAGCAGTGAAGGGGACGCCCCCGGGGAGCTGTTTTTT,CASSEGDAPGELFF
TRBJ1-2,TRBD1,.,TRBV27,TGTGCCAGCAGAATGACAGGGGTAGGCGGCTACACCTTC,CASRMTGVGGYTF
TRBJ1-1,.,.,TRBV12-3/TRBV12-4,TGTGCCAGCAGTTTTCGACCGGCCCAGAGAGCTTTCTTT,CASSFRPAQRAFF
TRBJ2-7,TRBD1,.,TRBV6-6,TGTGCCAGCAGTTACTCAGATCACAGGGGGACGAGGAACGAGCAGTACTTC,CASSYSDHRGTRNEQYF
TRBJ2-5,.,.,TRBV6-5,TGTGCCAACAGTGCCGGATGGGAGCAGACCCAGTACTTC,CANSAGWEQTQYF
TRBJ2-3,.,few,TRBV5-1,TGCGCCAGCAGCTTACGGACAGCAGATACGCAGTATTTT,CASSLRTADTQYF
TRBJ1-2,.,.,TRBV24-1,TGTGCCACCAGTGATTGGGAGGAATCGGATGGCTACACCTTC,CATSDWEESDGYTF
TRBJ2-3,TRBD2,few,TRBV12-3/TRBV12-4,TGTGCCAGCAGCCAAATAACGGGACTAGCGGCAACCGATCGCACAGATACGCAGTATTTT,CASSQITGLAATDRTDTQYF
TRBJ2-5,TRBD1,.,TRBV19,TGTGCCAGTAGCACCACAGGGGGTATATCTGAGACCCAGTACTTC,CASSTTGGISETQYF
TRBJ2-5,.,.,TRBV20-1,TGCAGTTCTAGTATGGGAGGAGGAGAGACCAAGTACTTT,CSSSMGGGETKYF
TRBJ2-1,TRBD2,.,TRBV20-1,TGCAGTGCGCCGACTAGCGGGAGAAGGGAGCAGTTCTTC,CSAPTSGRREQFF
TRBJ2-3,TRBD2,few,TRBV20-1,TGCAGTGCTCCGGAGGTGGGCGGGAGGTCCGCCACGCAGTATTTT,CSAPEVGGRSATQYF
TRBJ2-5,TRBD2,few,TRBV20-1,TGCAGTGCTGACCCCTTGTCCGGGAGGGCGGGGGAGACCCAGTACTTC,CSADPLSGRAGETQYF
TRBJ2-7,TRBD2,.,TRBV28,TGTGCCAGCAGTCCATGGGGGGGAGATTCCTCGGCGTACTTC,CASSPWGGDSSAYF
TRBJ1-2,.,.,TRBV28,TGTGCCAGCTCGACCGGTTTGGGGTGGTATGGCTACACCTTC,CASSTGLGWYGYTF
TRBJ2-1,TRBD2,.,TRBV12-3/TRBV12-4,TGTGCCAGCCGTAGCGGGAATAGTTCCTACAATGAGCAGTTCTTC,CASRSGNSSYNEQFF
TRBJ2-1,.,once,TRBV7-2,TGTGCCAGCAGCTCGGATAGGTACCCCCTTAATGAGCAGTTCTTC,CASSSDRYPLNEQFF
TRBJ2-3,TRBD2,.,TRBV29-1,TGCAGCGTCCGAAGCGGGAGTGATACGCAGTATTTT,CSVRSGSDTQYF
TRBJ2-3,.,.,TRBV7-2,TGTGCCAGCAGCTTAGTACCGGGACGGGATACGCAGTATTTT,CASSLVPGRDTQYF
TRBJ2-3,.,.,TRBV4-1,TGCGCCAGCAGCCAAGAAGGAGCAAATACGCAGTATTTT,CASSQEGANTQYF
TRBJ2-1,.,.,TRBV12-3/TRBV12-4,TGTGCCAGCAGTTTAGCGCACGGCCCGGGGGAGCAGTTCTTC,CASSLAHGPGEQFF
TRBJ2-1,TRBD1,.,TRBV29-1,TGCAGCGCCGTCCGACAGGGCGGCTACAATGAGCAGTTCTTC,CSAVRQGGYNEQFF
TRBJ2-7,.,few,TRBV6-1,TGTGCCAGCAGTCCCGGGACGCTCACCACATGGTACGAGCAGTACTTC,CASSPGTLTTWYEQYF
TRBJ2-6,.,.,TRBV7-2,TGTGCCAGCAGCTTATCGATAGCGGCGGGGGCCAACGTCCTGACTTTC,CASSLSIAAGANVLTF
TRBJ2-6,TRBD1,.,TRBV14,TGTGCCAGCAGCCTGCGGACAGGGGGCCCAGGGGCCAACGTCCTGACTTTC,CASSLRTGGPGANVLTF
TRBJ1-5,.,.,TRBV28,TGTGCCAGCAGTGGGGGGGGATGGTTTCAGCCCCAGCATTTT,CASSGGGWFQPQHF
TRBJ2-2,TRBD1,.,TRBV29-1,TGCAGCGTCGACCTCCGGGACAGAAGAGCCGGGGAGCTGTTTTTT,CSVDLRDRRAGELFF
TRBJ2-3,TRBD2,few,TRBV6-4,TGTGCCAGCAGTGACTCAGCGGGGGGGCCAGATACGCAGTATTTT,CASSDSAGGPDTQYF
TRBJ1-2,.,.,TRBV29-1,TGCAGCTTCGGCAGGGGTCGGAACGGCTATGGCTACACCTTC,CSFGRGRNGYGYTF
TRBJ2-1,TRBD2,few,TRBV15,TGTGCCACCAGCAGAGACCGAGCGGGAGGCTACAATGAGCAGTTCTTC,CATSRDRAGGYNEQFF
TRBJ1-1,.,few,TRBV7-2,TGTGCCAGCAGCTTCCAACGGGGACGGGAAAAAGAAGCTTTCTTT,CASSFQRGREKEAFF
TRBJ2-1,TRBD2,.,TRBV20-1,TGCAGTGCTAATAGCGGGAGGGTACGGAATGAGCAGTTCTTC,CSANSGRVRNEQFF